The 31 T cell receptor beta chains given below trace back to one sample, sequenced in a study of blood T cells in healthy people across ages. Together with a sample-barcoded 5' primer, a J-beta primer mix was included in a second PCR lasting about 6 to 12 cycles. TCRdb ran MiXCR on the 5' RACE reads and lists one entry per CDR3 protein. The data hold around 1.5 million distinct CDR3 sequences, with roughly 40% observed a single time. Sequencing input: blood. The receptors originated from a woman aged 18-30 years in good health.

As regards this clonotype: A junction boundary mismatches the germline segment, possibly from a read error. CDR3 DNA sequence: TGTGCCAGGGGTTGGGGCCGGGACAGGGGTTACGAGCGGTACTTC. Translated: CARGWGRDRGYERYF. This chain links TRBV12-3 or TRBV12-4 with TRBJ2-7, with 10 bases lining up with TRBD1. CDR3 length equals 15 residues.

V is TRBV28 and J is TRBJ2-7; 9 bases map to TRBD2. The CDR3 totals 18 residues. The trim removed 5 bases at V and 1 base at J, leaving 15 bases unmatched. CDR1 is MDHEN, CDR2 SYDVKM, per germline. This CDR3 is CASSPLALGLAKSYEQYF. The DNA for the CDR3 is TGTGCCAGCAGTCCCTTGGCCTTGGGACTAGCCAAGTCCTACGAGCAGTACTTC. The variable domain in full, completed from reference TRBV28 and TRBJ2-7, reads DVKVTQSSRYLVKRTGEKVFLECVQDMDHENMFWYRQDPGLGLRLIYFSYDVKMKEKGDIPEGYSVSREKKERFSLILESASTNQTSMYLCASSPLALGLAKSYEQYFGPGTRLTVT.

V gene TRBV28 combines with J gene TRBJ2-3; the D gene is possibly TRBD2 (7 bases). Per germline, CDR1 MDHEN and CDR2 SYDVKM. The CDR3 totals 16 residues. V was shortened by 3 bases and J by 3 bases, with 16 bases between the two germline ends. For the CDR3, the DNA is TGTGCCAGCAGTTTGTGGGGGGGGCCAGCAACAGATACGCAGTATTTT. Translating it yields CASSLWGGPATDTQYF.

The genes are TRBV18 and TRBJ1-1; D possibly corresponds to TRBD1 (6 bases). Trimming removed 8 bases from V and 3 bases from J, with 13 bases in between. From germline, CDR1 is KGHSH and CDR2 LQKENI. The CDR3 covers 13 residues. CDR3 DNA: TGTGCCAGCGCAGGGGTGGGGGACACTGAAGCTTTCTTT. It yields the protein CASAGVGDTEAFF. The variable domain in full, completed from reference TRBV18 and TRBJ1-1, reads NAGVMQNPRHLVRRRGQEARLRCSPMKGHSHVYWYRQLPEEGLKFMVYLQKENIIDESGMPKERFSAEFPKEGPSILRIQQVVRGDSAAYFCASAGVGDTEAFFGQGTRLTVV.

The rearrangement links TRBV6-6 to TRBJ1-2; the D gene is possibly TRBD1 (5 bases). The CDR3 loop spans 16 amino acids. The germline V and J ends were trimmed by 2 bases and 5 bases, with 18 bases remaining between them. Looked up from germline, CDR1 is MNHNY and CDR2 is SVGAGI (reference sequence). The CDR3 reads CASSYATGTPMYGYTF. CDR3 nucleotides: TGTGCCAGCAGTTACGCAACCGGGACCCCGATGTATGGCTACACCTTC.

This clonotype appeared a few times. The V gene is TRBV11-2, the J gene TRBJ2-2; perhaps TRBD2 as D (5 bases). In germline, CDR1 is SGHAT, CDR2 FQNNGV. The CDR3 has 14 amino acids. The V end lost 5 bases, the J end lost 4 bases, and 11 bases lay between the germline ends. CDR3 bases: TGTGCCAGCAGCATATCCGGGATCACCGGGGAGCTGTTTTTT. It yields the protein CASSISGITGELFF.

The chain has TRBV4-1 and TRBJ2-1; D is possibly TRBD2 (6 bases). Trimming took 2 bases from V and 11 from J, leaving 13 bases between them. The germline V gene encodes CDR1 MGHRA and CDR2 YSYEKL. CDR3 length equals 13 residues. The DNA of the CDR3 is TGCGCCAGCAGCCAACCCGAGGCGGGGCAGCAGTTCTTC. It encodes CASSQPEAGQQFF.

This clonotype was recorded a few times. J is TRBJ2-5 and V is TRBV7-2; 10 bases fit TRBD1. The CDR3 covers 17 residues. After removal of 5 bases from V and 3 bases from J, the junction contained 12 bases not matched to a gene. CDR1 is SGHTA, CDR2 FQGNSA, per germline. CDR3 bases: TGTGCCAGCAGCCCCCAGGAGGGACAGGGGCTTGAAGAGACCCAGTACTTC. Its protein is CASSPQEGQGLEETQYF.

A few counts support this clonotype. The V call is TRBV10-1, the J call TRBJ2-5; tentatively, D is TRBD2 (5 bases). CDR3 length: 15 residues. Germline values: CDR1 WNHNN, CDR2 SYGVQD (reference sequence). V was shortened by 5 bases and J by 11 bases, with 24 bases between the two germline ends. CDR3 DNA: TGCGCCAGCAGTAATTCACTAGGATCGCACGAAGTGCAGTACTTC. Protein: CASSNSLGSHEVQYF.

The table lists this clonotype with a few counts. The CDR3 here is CASIPDRGLAKNIQYF. The CDR3 nucleotides are TGTGCCAGCATACCCGACAGGGGGCTAGCCAAAAACATTCAGTACTTC. The J gene is TRBJ2-4, the V gene TRBV12-3 or TRBV12-4, with 10 bases that match TRBD1. This CDR3 comprises 16 residues. Trimming took 7 bases from V and 0 from J; bases not matched to a gene: 6.

CDR3 amino acids: CASSPGDQQFF. DNA for the CDR3: TGTGCCAGCTCACCGGGGGATCAGCAGTTCTTC. The rearrangement joins TRBV18 to TRBJ2-1; possibly TRBD1 or TRBD2 for D (5 bases each). The CDR3 sequence is 11 residues long. CDR1 is KGHSH and CDR2 is LQKENI in the germline V gene. V dropped 3 bases and J dropped 11 bases, with 8 bases sitting between them.

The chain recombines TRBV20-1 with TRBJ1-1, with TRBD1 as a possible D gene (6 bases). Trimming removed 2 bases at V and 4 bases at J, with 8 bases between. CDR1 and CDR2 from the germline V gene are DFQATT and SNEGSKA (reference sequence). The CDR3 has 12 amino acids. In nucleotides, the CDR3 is TGCAGTGCTAGAAAGGGGGGCACTGAAGCTTTCTTT. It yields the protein CSARKGGTEAFF.

CDR3 DNA: TGTGCCAGCAGCTCCCCCTTAACACAGGGTCGGACCAAAAACATTCAGTACTTC. Its protein product is CASSSPLTQGRTKNIQYF. The V gene is TRBV11-2, the J gene TRBJ2-4, with TRBD1 as a possible D gene (6 bases). Germline assignment: CDR1 SGHAT and CDR2 FQNNGV. This CDR3 is 18 amino acids long. The V end was cut by 4 bases, the J end by 2 bases, with 21 bases between.

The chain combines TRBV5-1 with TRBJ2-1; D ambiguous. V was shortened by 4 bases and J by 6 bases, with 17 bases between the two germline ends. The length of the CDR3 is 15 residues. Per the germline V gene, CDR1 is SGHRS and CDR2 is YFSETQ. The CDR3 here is CASSLSPAASNEQFF. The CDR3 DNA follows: TGCGCCAGCAGCCTGTCGCCTGCGGCATCCAATGAGCAGTTCTTC.

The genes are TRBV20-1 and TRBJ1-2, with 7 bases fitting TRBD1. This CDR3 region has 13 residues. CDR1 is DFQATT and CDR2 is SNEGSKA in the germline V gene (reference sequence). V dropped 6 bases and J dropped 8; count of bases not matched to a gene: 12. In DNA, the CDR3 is TGCAGTGCCCCGTACAGGGGAAGTGGAGGCTACACCTTC. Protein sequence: CSAPYRGSGGYTF.

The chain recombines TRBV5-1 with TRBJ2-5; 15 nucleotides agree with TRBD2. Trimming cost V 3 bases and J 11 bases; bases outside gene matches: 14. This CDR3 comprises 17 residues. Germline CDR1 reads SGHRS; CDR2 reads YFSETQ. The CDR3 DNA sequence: TGCGCCAGCAGCTCGGCCGGGACTAGCGGGGGGTACAATGAGCAGTACTTC. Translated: CASSSAGTSGGYNEQYF.

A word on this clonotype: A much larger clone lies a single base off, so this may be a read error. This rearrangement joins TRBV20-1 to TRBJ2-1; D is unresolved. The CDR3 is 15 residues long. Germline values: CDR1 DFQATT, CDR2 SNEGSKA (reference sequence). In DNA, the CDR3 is TGCAGTGCCCGCGACAAAGGCGGCTCGTACAATGAGCTGTTCTTC. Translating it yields CSARDKGGSYNELFF.

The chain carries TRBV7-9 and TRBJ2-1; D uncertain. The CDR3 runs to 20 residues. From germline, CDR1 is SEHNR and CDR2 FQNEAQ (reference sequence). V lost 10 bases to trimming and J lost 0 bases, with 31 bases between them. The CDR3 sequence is CATNKPVGLEVLYSYNEQFF. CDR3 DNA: TGTGCCACCAACAAACCCGTTGGGCTAGAAGTCCTCTACTCCTACAATGAGCAGTTCTTC.

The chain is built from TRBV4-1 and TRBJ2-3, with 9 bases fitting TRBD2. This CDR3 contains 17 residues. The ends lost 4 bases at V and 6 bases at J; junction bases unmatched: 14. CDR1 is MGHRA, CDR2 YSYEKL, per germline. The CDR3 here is CASSLGTSNPSVDTQYF. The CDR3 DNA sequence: TGCGCCAGCAGCCTCGGGACTAGCAACCCTTCAGTGGATACGCAGTATTTT.

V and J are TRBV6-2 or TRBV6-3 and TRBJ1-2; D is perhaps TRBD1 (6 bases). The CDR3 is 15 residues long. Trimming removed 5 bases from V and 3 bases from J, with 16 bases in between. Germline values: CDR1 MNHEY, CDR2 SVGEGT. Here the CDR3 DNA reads TGTGCCAGCAGTCCCGCCGGGGGCGCGGACTATGGCTACACCTTC. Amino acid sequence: CASSPAGGADYGYTF.

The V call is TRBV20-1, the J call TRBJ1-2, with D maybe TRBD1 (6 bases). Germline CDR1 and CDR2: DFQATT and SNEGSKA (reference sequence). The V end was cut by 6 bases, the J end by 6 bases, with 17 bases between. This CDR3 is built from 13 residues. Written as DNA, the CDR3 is TGCAGTGCGGCCCAGGCTGGGGACAATGGCTACACCTTC. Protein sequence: CSAAQAGDNGYTF.

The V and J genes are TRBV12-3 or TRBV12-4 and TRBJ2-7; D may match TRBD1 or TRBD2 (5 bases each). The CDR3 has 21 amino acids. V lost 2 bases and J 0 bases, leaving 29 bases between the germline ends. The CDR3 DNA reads TGTGCCAGCAGTTTAAACGCTCTCTTGACAGAAAGGCGGGTTAGCTCCTACGAGCAGTACTTC. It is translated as CASSLNALLTERRVSSYEQYF.

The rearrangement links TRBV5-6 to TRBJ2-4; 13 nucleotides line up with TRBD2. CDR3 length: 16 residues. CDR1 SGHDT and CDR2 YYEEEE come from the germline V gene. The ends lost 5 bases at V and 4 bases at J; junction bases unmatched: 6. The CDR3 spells CASSTGTSGMKNIQYF. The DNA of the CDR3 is TGTGCCAGCAGTACCGGGACTAGCGGGATGAAAAACATTCAGTACTTC.

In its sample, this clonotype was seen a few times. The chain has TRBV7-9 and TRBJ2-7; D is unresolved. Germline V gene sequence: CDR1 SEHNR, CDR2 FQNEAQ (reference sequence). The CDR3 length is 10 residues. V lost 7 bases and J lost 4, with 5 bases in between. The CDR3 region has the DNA TGTGCCAGCACCCCATACGAGCAGTACTTC. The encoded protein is CASTPYEQYF.

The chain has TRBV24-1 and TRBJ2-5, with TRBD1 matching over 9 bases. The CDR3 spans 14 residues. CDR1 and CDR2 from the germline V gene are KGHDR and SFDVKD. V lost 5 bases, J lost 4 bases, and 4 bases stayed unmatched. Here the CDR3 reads CATSGGQGRETQYF. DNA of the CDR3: TGTGCCACCAGTGGAGGACAGGGGCGAGAGACCCAGTACTTC.

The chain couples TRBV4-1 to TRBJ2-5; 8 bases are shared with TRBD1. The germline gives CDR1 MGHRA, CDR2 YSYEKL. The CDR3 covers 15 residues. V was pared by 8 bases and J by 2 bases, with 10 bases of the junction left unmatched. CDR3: CASSVTGGIQETQYF. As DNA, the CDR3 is TGCGCCAGCTCCGTAACAGGGGGAATTCAAGAGACCCAGTACTTC.

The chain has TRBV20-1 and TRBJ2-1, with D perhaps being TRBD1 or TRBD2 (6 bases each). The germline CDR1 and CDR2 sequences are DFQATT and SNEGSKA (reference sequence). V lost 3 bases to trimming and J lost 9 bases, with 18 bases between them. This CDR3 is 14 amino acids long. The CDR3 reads CSARGAGRVSEQFF. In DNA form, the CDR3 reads TGCAGTGCTAGGGGGGCGGGGCGCGTAAGTGAGCAGTTCTTC.

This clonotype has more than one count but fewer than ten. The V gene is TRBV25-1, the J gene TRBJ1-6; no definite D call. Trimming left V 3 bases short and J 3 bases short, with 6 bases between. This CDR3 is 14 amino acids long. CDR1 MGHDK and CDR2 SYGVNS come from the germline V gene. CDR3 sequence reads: CASSDSSYNSPLHF. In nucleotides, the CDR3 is TGTGCCAGCAGTGACAGTAGCTATAATTCACCCCTCCACTTT.

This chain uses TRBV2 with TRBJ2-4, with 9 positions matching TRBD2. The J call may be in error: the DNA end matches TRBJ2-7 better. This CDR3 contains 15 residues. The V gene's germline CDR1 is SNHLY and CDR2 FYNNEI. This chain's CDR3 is CASSGLAGSFDEQYF. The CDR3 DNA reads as TGTGCCAGCAGTGGCCTAGCGGGATCCTTCGACGAGCAGTACTTC.

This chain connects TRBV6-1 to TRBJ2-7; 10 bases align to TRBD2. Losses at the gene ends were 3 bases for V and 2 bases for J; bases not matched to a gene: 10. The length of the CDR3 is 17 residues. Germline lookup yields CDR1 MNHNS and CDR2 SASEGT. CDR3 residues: CASSDGRTSGRTYEQYF. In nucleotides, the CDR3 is TGTGCCAGCAGTGACGGAAGGACTAGCGGCCGAACCTACGAGCAGTACTTC.

CDR3 amino acids: CSARAGEDTYNEQFF. CDR3 DNA: TGCAGTGCCCGAGCGGGAGAGGATACCTACAATGAGCAGTTCTTC. The genes are TRBV20-1 and TRBJ2-1, with TRBD2 matching 8 bases. The CDR3 runs 15 residues. Per the germline V gene, CDR1 is DFQATT and CDR2 is SNEGSKA (reference sequence). The V gene end was trimmed by 6 bases and the J gene end by 2 bases; junction bases not matched to a gene: 9.